This T cell receptor beta chain was retrieved from a study of graft-versus-host responses after intestinal transplantation. Across the study: Anti-thymocyte globulin induction, then tacrolimus and steroids for two to four years, went to all recipients. Findings and caveats of the study: There were GvH clones found in recipient marrow, and some of them appeared first in ileum or blood. Some patients had graft-donor T cell macrochimerism, and their allografts showed high graft-versus-host to host-versus-graft clonal ratios.

On this clone: Its matching antigen is unknown.

The table came from immunoSEQ multiplex PCR; TCRdb's copy has only in-frame clones and leaves some out. The table shows fewer than 20,000 clones, with approximately 95% occurring only once. This sample comprised PBMCs, obtained 23 days after intestinal transplant. The sequence was obtained from a human patient who received an intestinal transplant, so some T cells may come from the graft donor.

The CDR3 here is CASSSTSGSSYNEQFF. In DNA form, the CDR3 reads TGTGCCAGCAGCTCCACTAGCGGGAGTTCCTACAATGAGCAGTTCTTC. J is TRBJ2-1 and V is TRBV7-9; TRBD2 matches at 11 bases. The J segment lost 1 base and the V segment lost 4 bases, leaving 3 bases of the junction unmatched. CDR3 length: 16 residues. From germline, CDR1 is SEHNR and CDR2 FQNEAQ (reference sequence).